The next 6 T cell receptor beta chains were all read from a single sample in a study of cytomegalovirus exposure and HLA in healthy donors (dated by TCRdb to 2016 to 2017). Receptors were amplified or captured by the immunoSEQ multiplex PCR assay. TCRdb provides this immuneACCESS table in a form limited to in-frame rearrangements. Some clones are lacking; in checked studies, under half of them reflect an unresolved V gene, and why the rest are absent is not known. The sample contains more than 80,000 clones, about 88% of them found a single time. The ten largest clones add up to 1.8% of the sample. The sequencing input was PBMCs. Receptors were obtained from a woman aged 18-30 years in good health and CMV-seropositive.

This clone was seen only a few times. The CDR3 DNA reads as TGTGCCAGCAGTACACGGACAGCCGGGGAGCTGTTTTTT. Translation gives CASSTRTAGELFF. This chain connects TRBV6-5 to TRBJ2-2; D is perhaps TRBD1 (6 bases). The CDR3 spans 13 residues. CDR1 is MNHEY, CDR2 SVGAGI, per germline. Trimming took 5 bases from V and 6 from J, leaving 10 bases between them.

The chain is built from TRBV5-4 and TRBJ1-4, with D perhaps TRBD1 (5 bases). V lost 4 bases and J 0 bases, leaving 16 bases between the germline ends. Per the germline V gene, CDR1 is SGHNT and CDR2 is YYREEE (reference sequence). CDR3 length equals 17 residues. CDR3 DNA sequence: TGTGCCAGCAGCCCGACCCCGGGGGAGGCAACTAATGAAAAACTGTTTTTT. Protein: CASSPTPGEATNEKLFF.

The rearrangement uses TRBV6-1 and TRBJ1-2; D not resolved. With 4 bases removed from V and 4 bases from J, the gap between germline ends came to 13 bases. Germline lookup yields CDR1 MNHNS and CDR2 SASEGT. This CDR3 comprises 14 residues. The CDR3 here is CASSGGGRSYGYTF. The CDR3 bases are TGTGCCAGCAGTGGGGGAGGCAGGAGCTATGGCTACACCTTC.

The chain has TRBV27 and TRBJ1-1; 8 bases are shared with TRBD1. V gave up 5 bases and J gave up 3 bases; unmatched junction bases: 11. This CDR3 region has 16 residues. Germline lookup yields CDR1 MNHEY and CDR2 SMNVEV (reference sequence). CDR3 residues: CASSTRTGLVHTEAFF. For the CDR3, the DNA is TGTGCCAGCAGTACCCGGACAGGGCTCGTGCACACTGAAGCTTTCTTT.

The CDR3 sequence is CASSKRRSRADTQYF. CDR3 bases: TGTGCCAGCAGTAAAAGACGGAGCAGGGCGGATACGCAGTATTTT. The rearrangement links TRBV28 to TRBJ2-3, with TRBD1 as a possible D gene (5 bases). The germline V gene has CDR1 MDHEN and CDR2 SYDVKM. V was pared by 5 bases and J by 6 bases, with 18 bases between. This CDR3 is 15 amino acids long.

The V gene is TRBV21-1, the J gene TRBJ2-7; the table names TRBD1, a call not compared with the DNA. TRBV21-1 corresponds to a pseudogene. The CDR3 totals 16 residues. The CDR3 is CASSKEQGKTSREQYF. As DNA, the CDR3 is TGTGCCAGCAGCAAAGAACAGGGTAAAACCTCGCGCGAGCAGTACTTC.